This T cell receptor (beta chain) is drawn from a study of low-dose radiotherapy and immunotherapy resistance in tumors. Overall study: Patients of Cohort 1 had 0.5 Gy fractions every 2 weeks, which summed to 6.5 Gy. The authors gave intravenous cyclophosphamide 200 mg/m2 every two weeks, one day before radiation and immunotherapy. Every day for four cycles from cycle 1 day 1, patients took 300 mg of oral aspirin. Patients were treated with intravenous nivolumab at 240 mg every two weeks and were also dosed with ipilimumab at 1 mg/kg every six weeks.

This clonotype was seen many times. V lost 3 bases to trimming and J lost 8 bases, with 16 bases between them. Looked up from germline, CDR1 is MNHEY and CDR2 is SMNVEV (reference sequence). There are 15 residues in the CDR3. cDNA synthesis used a TRAV/TRBV-specific primer set for both chains. Amplification of TCRs used a constant-region primer and V-primer adapter for around 18 PCR cycles. TCRdb redid the calling of the reads with MiXCR, one entry per CDR3 protein. The data contain tens of thousands of distinct CDR3 sequences, 15% to 20% of them seen just once; the ten biggest clones take up less than 3.5%. The sample's time point: before trial treatment.

The sequencing used PBMCs, collected before treatment. The J gene is TRBJ2-2, the V gene TRBV27; possible D gene TRBD1, 5 bases. The clonotype was recovered from a male donor with prostate cancer. CDR3 nucleotide sequence: TGTGCCAGCAGTTTGTACCCCAGGGTATCGGGGGAGCTGTTTTTT. Translating gives CASSLYPRVSGELFF.